Below are 25 T cell receptor beta chains sequenced from a single sample in a study of blood T cell repertoires in COVID-19. Some clones are missing from TCRdb's copy, which holds only in-frame ones; the method was immunoSEQ multiplex PCR. The table includes over 200,000 clones, roughly 90% detected once. The sample taken for sequencing was peripheral blood. The receptors were gathered from a woman in her thirties or forties with acute or convalescent COVID-19.

As regards this clone: Mismatch with germline at one junction end may stem from a read error. The chain is built from TRBV29-1 and TRBJ1-1; 12 bases match TRBD1. The CDR3 has 14 residues. CDR1 and CDR2 from the germline V gene are SQVTM and ANQGSEA. As DNA, the CDR3 is TGCAGCGTTGAAACCGGGACAGGGGGCACTGAAGCCTTCTTT. This sequence encodes CSVETGTGGTEAFF.

Only a few counts were recorded for this clone. This sequence joins TRBV6-6 and TRBJ2-7, with 8 bases that match TRBD2. V lost 6 bases, J lost 5 bases, and 12 bases stayed unmatched. This CDR3 contains 15 residues. CDR1 and CDR2 (germline): MNHNY, SVGAGI (reference sequence). CDR3 loop: CASSQRRGARDEQYV. CDR3 sequence (DNA): TGTGCCAGCAGCCAAAGGCGGGGGGCGCGCGACGAGCAGTACGTC.

The chain is built from TRBV25-1 and TRBJ1-6, with D possibly TRBD1 on 5 matching bases. Trimming stripped 8 bases from V and 4 bases from J, with 12 bases between. Germline V gene lookup returns CDR1 MGHDK and CDR2 SYGVNS. This CDR3 is built from 14 residues. CDR3 amino acids: CASGTDYYNSPLHF. The CDR3 DNA follows: TGTGCCAGCGGGACTGACTATTATAATTCACCCCTCCACTTT.

The chain recombines TRBV19 with TRBJ1-2; the match to TRBD1 covers 12 bases. J lost 6 bases, V lost 3 bases, and 11 bases had no gene match. CDR1 and CDR2 (germline): LNHDA, SQIVND (reference sequence). The CDR3 length is 17 residues. CDR3 amino acids: CASSIPLSGQGADGYTF. The DNA of the CDR3 is TGTGCCAGTAGTATCCCCTTATCGGGACAGGGGGCAGATGGCTACACCTTC.

The chain recombines TRBV18 with TRBJ2-3; D perhaps matches TRBD2 (6 bases). The CDR3 contains 14 residues. Trimming removed 4 bases from V and 2 bases from J, with 10 bases in between. Germline CDR1 reads KGHSH; CDR2 reads LQKENI. The CDR3 sequence: CASSLGTYTDTQYF. CDR3 coding DNA: TGTGCCAGCTCACTCGGGACTTACACAGATACGCAGTATTTT.

The gene calls are TRBV7-2 and TRBJ2-2; D perhaps matches TRBD1 (5 bases). The CDR3 totals 16 residues. The germline CDR1 and CDR2 sequences are SGHTA and FQGNSA. The ends were cut back, 3 bases at V and 5 bases at J, with 16 bases in the middle. CDR3 in amino acids: CASSFRQITLTGELFF. The CDR3 DNA follows: TGTGCCAGCAGCTTCAGACAGATTACCCTAACCGGGGAGCTGTTTTTT.

The chain is built from TRBV5-6 and TRBJ2-3, with D perhaps matching TRBD2 (5 bases). V lost 1 base, J lost 1 base, and 10 bases lay in between. Germline V gene data show CDR1 as SGHDT and CDR2 as YYEEEE. The CDR3 covers 15 residues. As DNA, the CDR3 is TGTGCCAGCAGCTTGAGGCTAGCCGGCACAGATACGCAGTATTTT. Translating gives CASSLRLAGTDTQYF.

The chain is built from TRBV27 and TRBJ1-2; D may be TRBD1 (6 bases). V lost 4 bases, J lost 0 bases, and 12 bases lay in between. The germline CDR1 and CDR2 sequences are MNHEY and SMNVEV (reference sequence). The CDR3 runs 15 residues. This CDR3 reads CASSWTVEANYGYTF. The CDR3 DNA reads TGTGCCAGCAGTTGGACAGTAGAAGCTAACTATGGCTACACCTTC.

The chain recombines TRBV10-3 with TRBJ1-5; no clear D. Germline lookup yields CDR1 ENHRY and CDR2 SYGVKD. With 3 bases removed from V and 0 bases from J, the gap between germline ends came to 6 bases. The CDR3 consists of 14 residues. The DNA for the CDR3 is TGTGCCATCAGTGAAGCGAGTAGCAATCAGCCCCAGCATTTT. Amino acids: CAISEASSNQPQHF.

The genes are TRBV6-5 and TRBJ2-2; no reliable D call. Trimming shortened V by 0 bases and J by 6 bases, and 5 bases separated the two germline ends. The CDR3 runs 13 residues. Germline V gene sequence: CDR1 MNHEY, CDR2 SVGAGI. The CDR3 loop is CASSYSTPGELFF. CDR3 sequence (DNA): TGTGCCAGCAGTTACTCGACACCCGGGGAGCTGTTTTTT.

The chain employs TRBV9 and TRBJ2-1; TRBD2 is a possible D gene (6 bases). This CDR3 is built from 15 residues. CDR1 is SGDLS and CDR2 is YYNGEE in the germline V gene. V lost 1 base and J 5 bases, leaving 13 bases between the germline ends. Here the CDR3 reads CASSVRSGGNNEQFF. The CDR3 DNA follows: TGTGCCAGCAGCGTACGTAGTGGCGGGAACAATGAGCAGTTCTTC.

The V gene is TRBV7-9, the J gene TRBJ1-5; TRBD1 is a possible D gene (5 bases). This CDR3 is built from 13 residues. The V gene lost 5 bases and the J gene lost 8 bases, with 13 bases spanning the gap. Looked up from germline, CDR1 is SEHNR and CDR2 is FQNEAQ (reference sequence). The CDR3 nucleotides are TGTGCCAGCAGCCAAGGGGTAGTTGAGCCCCAGCATTTT. Protein product: CASSQGVVEPQHF. Full variable domain (outside the CDR3, taken from reference TRBV7-9 and TRBJ1-5): DTGVSQNPRHKITKRGQNVTFRCDPISEHNRLYWYRQTLGQGPEFLTYFQNEAQLEKSRLLSDRFSAERPKGSFSTLEIQRTEQGDSAMYLCASSQGVVEPQHFGDGTRLSIL.

The chain carries TRBV12-5 and TRBJ1-5, with 10 bases that match TRBD1. After removal of 3 bases from V and 4 bases from J, the junction contained 3 bases not matched to a gene. CDR1 is LGHNT and CDR2 is FRNRAP in the germline V gene. The CDR3 is made up of 15 amino acids. The CDR3 sequence: CASGFGQGGNQPQHF. CDR3 in DNA: TGTGCTAGTGGTTTCGGACAGGGGGGGAATCAGCCCCAGCATTTT.

V and J are TRBV2 and TRBJ1-4, with unresolved D. This CDR3 is 13 amino acids long. The germline V gene encodes CDR1 SNHLY and CDR2 FYNNEI. Trimming removed 0 bases from V and 8 bases from J, with 7 bases in between. CDR3 sequence: CASSEARPEKLFF. The CDR3 bases are TGTGCCAGCAGTGAAGCGCGTCCAGAAAAACTGTTTTTT.

The rearrangement uses TRBV4-1 and TRBJ1-4; tentative D call: TRBD1 (6 bases). Germline lookup yields CDR1 MGHRA and CDR2 YSYEKL. V was cut by 0 bases and J by 3 bases, with 11 bases left in between. The CDR3 has 16 amino acids. The CDR3 bases are TGCGCCAGCAGCCAAGAACGGGGGGGCTCTAATGAAAAACTGTTTTTT. This gives the protein CASSQERGGSNEKLFF.

This chain uses TRBV19 with TRBJ2-3; 11 bases align to TRBD2. V trimming: 5 bases; J trimming: 4 bases; junction bases outside the gene matches: 8. Germline loops: CDR1 LNHDA, CDR2 SQIVND (reference sequence). The CDR3 extends over 16 amino acids. CDR3 nucleotide sequence: TGTGCCAGTAGTCCCCTAGCGGGGGGAGGGTCAGATACGCAGTATTTT. Its translation is CASSPLAGGGSDTQYF.

V usage is TRBV7-3 and J usage is TRBJ2-5; 8 bases line up with TRBD1. The trim removed 5 bases at V and 0 bases at J, leaving 5 bases unmatched. The germline CDR1 and CDR2 sequences are SGHTA and FQGTGA. This CDR3 has 15 residues. The CDR3 sequence: CASSTQTGDQETQYF. CDR3 bases: TGTGCCAGCAGCACCCAGACAGGGGACCAAGAGACCCAGTACTTC.

The chain is built from TRBV5-1 and TRBJ1-2, with TRBD1 identical over 10 bases. The CDR3 has 18 residues. Looked up from germline, CDR1 is SGHRS and CDR2 is YFSETQ. Germline trimming cut 5 bases from V and 0 bases from J; bases unmatched to any gene: 13. The CDR3 nucleotides are TGCGCCAGCAGACGACAGGGGGCGCTTAGATCCTCTAACTATGGCTACACCTTC. Its protein product is CASRRQGALRSSNYGYTF.

The chain employs TRBV6-6 and TRBJ1-2, with D possibly matching TRBD1 (6 bases). Between the trimmed V and J ends, which lost 6 bases and 4 bases, there was a span of 15 bases. The CDR3 has 14 amino acids. Germline lookup yields CDR1 MNHNY and CDR2 SVGAGI (reference sequence). DNA for the CDR3: TGTGCCAGCAGCGAGACAGGCTCACCCTATGGCTACACCTTC. This gives the protein CASSETGSPYGYTF.

The chain uses TRBV30 and TRBJ1-6; no definite D call. This CDR3 region has 13 residues. V was shortened by 0 bases and J by 9 bases, with 9 bases between the two germline ends. CDR1 and CDR2 (germline): GTSNPN, SVGIG (reference sequence). The CDR3 DNA sequence: TGTGCCTGGAGTGTTGGCGGTGGTTCACCCCTCCACTTT. Translated, it gives CAWSVGGGSPLHF.

V usage is TRBV5-4 and J usage is TRBJ1-2; unclear D gene. Trimming took off 0 bases at V and 8 bases at J, with 14 bases between the two ends. The CDR3 runs to 14 residues. Looked up from germline, CDR1 is SGHNT and CDR2 is YYREEE (reference sequence). The CDR3 sequence is CASSLDGMGGGYTF. DNA of the CDR3: TGTGCCAGCAGCTTGGATGGGATGGGCGGGGGCTACACCTTC. Supplemented by reference TRBV5-4 and TRBJ1-2, the full variable domain reads ETGVTQSPTHLIKTRGQQVTLRCSSQSGHNTVSWYQQALGQGPQFIFQYYREEENGRGNFPPRFSGLQFPNYSSELNVNALELDDSALYLCASSLDGMGGGYTFGSGTRLTVV.

The rearrangement joins TRBV19 to TRBJ2-7; the D gene is possibly TRBD1 (5 bases). Germline CDR1 LNHDA, CDR2 SQIVND (reference sequence). The germline V and J ends were trimmed by 0 bases and 2 bases, with 14 bases remaining between them. The length of the CDR3 is 16 residues. The CDR3 DNA reads as TGTGCCAGTAGTATAGATAGGAACAGGCCTCCCTACGAGCAGTACGTC. This translates into CASSIDRNRPPYEQYV.

The chain employs TRBV4-2 and TRBJ1-2, with D possibly TRBD1 on 6 matching bases. CDR3 size: 15 residues. The germline V gene has CDR1 LGHNA and CDR2 YNFKEQ. V was pared by 0 bases and J by 3 bases, with 11 bases between. This CDR3 is CASSQDLPGDYGYTF. CDR3 nucleotides: TGTGCCAGCAGCCAAGATCTTCCAGGGGACTATGGCTACACCTTC.

The rearrangement uses TRBV5-1 and TRBJ1-2, with D possibly being TRBD1 (5 bases). Germline V CDR1 and CDR2: SGHRS, YFSETQ. This CDR3 has 13 amino acids. The ends were cut back, 3 bases at V and 2 bases at J, with 8 bases in the middle. CDR3 coding DNA: TGCGCCAGCAGCTCGGAGGGGAACTATGGCTACACCTTC. This codes for CASSSEGNYGYTF. The whole variable domain, remainder taken from reference TRBV5-1 and TRBJ1-2, is KAGVTQTPRYLIKTRGQQVTLSCSPISGHRSVSWYQQTPGQGLQFLFEYFSETQRNKGNFPGRFSGRQFSNSRSEMNVSTLELGDSALYLCASSSEGNYGYTFGSGTRLTVV.

This chain links TRBV11-2 with TRBJ1-3; D is unclear. Trimming pared 8 bases from V and 1 base from J, leaving 9 bases between. This CDR3 has 13 amino acids. Germline V lookup: CDR1 SGHAT, CDR2 FQNNGV. The CDR3 is CASSGGSGNTIYF. CDR3 nucleotide sequence: TGTGCCAGCTCAGGAGGGTCTGGAAACACCATATATTTT. Based on the CDR3 plus reference TRBV11-2 and TRBJ1-3, the full variable domain is EAGVAQSPRYKIIEKRQSVAFWCNPISGHATLYWYQQILGQGPKLLIQFQNNGVVDDSQLPKDRFSAERLKGVDSTLKIQPAKLEDSAVYLCASSGGSGNTIYFGEGSWLTVV.